This T cell receptor beta chain was identified in a study of cytotoxic CD8 clonotypes in ibrutinib-treated CLL (dated by TCRdb to about 2021). Regarding the research as a whole: The cohort had eleven to twelve relapsed/refractory and under 16 treatment-naive patients; 17 were IGHV unmutated. Patients were still on ibrutinib when every remission and progressive disease sample was collected. Cryopreserved peripheral blood mononuclear cells were obtained before treatment, at response, and at either sustained remission or disease progression. Responses were partial in 25 or so patients and complete in 2; after median approximately 67 months follow-up, about 14 stayed in remission and some twelve progressed. Samples at response were collected after a median of roughly 13 months of treatment, with a range of roughly 6 to 36 months. Samples averaged approximately 260,000 productive templates and some 91,000 productive rearrangements. Of the approximately 90 participants in the trial, 20 to 30 had longitudinal samples available. Results and caveats for the whole study, not just this receptor: Baseline clonality was found to be higher than that of age-matched healthy donors and was strongly correlated with circulating CD8+ T-cell counts. An increase in clonality was observed at ibrutinib response, with clonality remaining stable during sustained remission and falling back toward baseline at progression. Public clonotypes were found to be uncommon and were observed to contract or remain stable during treatment; the increase in clonality was shown to reflect expansion of private clonotypes at ibrutinib response. Lymph node repertoires were not examined, and the timing of sampling was not matched between patients in sustained remission and those whose disease progressed.

A MiSeq instrument was used for deep resolution sequencing, which targeted depths ranging from 1 in 1 million up to 1 in 200,000 T cells, with coverage averaging 10x for each clonotype. The immunoSEQ hsTCRB Kit was used to generate TCR beta libraries. The source study handled its data this way. Data were analyzed with ImmunoSEQ Data Assistant and ImmunoSEQ Analyzer, with V, D and J genes assigned per IMGT definitions. Clonality, with values ranging from 0 to 1, was calculated as one minus the normalized Shannon entropy of productive rearrangement frequencies. Only overrepresented clonotypes making up at least 0.05% of the repertoire of each patient were included in the public clonotype analysis. Repertoires from some 14 age-matched healthy donors in immuneACCESS were used as clonality controls. In its TCRdb copy, this immuneACCESS table keeps in-frame sequences only and misses some clones. Where compared with another copy, unresolved V genes explain less than half of these, and the others have no known cause. V and J calls and clone size follow that table, whereas D and trimming were derived from the DNA. The sample table holds 140,000 to 150,000 clones, of which 60% to 85% were seen once. The top ten constitute 5% to 5.5% of the sample.

The CDR3 runs 13 amino acids, cysteine and phenylalanine included. Here the CDR3 DNA is all that survives: 39 bases in frame from base 1. The V and J ends are trimmed by 3 bases and 4 bases, leaving 9 bases between them. Reading the germline V gene gives CDR1 KGHSH and CDR2 LQKENI. Explained via the paper, the time point label denotes: approximately 25 months on ibrutinib. About 2 micrograms of genomic DNA were extracted from cryopreserved PBMCs for TCR beta library preparation. Longitudinal blood samples from CLL patients on ibrutinib monotherapy were analyzed using high-throughput TCR beta sequencing. Patients were enrolled in a phase 2 open-label single-center ibrutinib monotherapy trial. Comments on this clone: Its antigen is still unknown. The sample holds no much larger clone one base away, and base qualities are not on file.

Here the sequenced sample was PBMCs, taken after 24 months of ibrutinib treatment. The chain is made from TRBV18 and TRBJ1-1; a tentative D call is TRBD1 (6 bases match). The sequence was obtained from a human donor with chronic lymphocytic leukemia. The nucleotide sequence is TGTGCCAGCTCACCCATCAGGGGCACTGAAGCTTTCTTT. Its protein product is CASSPIRGTEAFF.